This T cell receptor beta chain was recorded in a study of blood T cell repertoires in COVID-19. The wider study: The United States, Italy and Spain were the sources of the acute and convalescent COVID-19 samples.

CDR1 is LNHDA and CDR2 is SQIVND in the germline V gene (reference sequence). V lost 3 bases and J lost 10, with 10 bases in between. The CDR3 is 12 residues long. Participants reported their clinical history, and cohort assignment relied on those reports. In the original processing: Counts of nucleated cells, estimated from reference gene primer amplification, were obtained. Profiling relied on immunoSEQ multiplex PCR, and the TCRdb table lists in-frame clones only, not all of them. V and J calls and clone size are as listed in that table; D and trimming were resolved from the DNA. The top ten hold around 5.1% of the sample, which has 350,000 to 450,000 clones, roughly four fifths seen once.

The chain links TRBV19 to TRBJ2-1; D may be TRBD2 (5 bases). The TCR was taken from a woman between 50 and 59 years old who had recovered from COVID-19. The sequenced material came from PBMCs or T cells enriched from blood (not recorded which). CDR3 loop: CASSIDRGEQFF. In DNA, the CDR3 is TGTGCCAGTAGTATTGATCGAGGGGAGCAGTTCTTC.